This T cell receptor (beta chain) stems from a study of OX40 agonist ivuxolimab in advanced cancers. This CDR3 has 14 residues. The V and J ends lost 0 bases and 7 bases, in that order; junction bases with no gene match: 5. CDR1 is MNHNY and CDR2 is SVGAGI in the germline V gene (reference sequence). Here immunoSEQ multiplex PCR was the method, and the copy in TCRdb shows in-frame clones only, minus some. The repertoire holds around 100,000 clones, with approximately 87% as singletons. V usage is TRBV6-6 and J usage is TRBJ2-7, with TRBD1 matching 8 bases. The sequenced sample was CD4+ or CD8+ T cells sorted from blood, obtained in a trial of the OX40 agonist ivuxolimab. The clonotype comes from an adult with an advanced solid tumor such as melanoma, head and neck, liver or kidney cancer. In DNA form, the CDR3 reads TGTGCCAGCAGTTACTCCGACAGGGGTGGAGAGCAGTACTTC. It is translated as CASSYSDRGGEQYF.